The 5 T cell receptor beta chains below come from one sample, sequenced in a study of control samples from healthy donors and cancer patients. Data came from immunoSEQ multiplex PCR; TCRdb stores just in-frame clones and leaves some out. Of over 120,000 clones in the sample, around 90% were seen once. Sequenced input: blood. The receptors here all came from a man aged 25-45 years in good health.

V usage is TRBV6-6 and J usage is TRBJ1-1; a possible D gene is TRBD1 (5 bases). The CDR3 is 16 residues long. The V and J ends lost 4 bases and 4 bases respectively, with 19 bases between them. Germline values: CDR1 MNHNY, CDR2 SVGAGI (reference sequence). CDR3 region: CASSSQAGLGITEAFF. DNA for the CDR3: TGTGCCAGCAGTTCCCAGGCAGGGTTAGGTATCACTGAAGCTTTCTTT.

J is TRBJ1-5 and V is TRBV6-5; D unclear. Trimming stripped 5 bases from V and 6 bases from J, with 11 bases between. CDR1 is MNHEY, CDR2 SVGAGI, per germline. This CDR3 contains 13 residues. The CDR3 sequence: CASSSGEIQPQHF. Written as DNA, the CDR3 is TGTGCCAGCAGTAGCGGGGAAATTCAGCCCCAGCATTTT.

The chain carries TRBV12-3 or TRBV12-4 and TRBJ1-1; no clear D. The V gene lost 5 bases and the J gene lost 4 bases, with 11 bases spanning the gap. This CDR3 is built from 13 residues. As DNA, the CDR3 is TGTGCCAGCAGTCCCCGTCGGCGCACTGAAGCTTTCTTT. Protein product: CASSPRRRTEAFF.

As regards this clone: In the same sample, other DNA sequences code for this CDR3. The genes are TRBV6-1 and TRBJ1-2, with D unclear. This CDR3 is built from 11 residues. V dropped 2 bases and J dropped 8 bases, with 6 bases sitting between them. The germline V gene encodes CDR1 MNHNS and CDR2 SASEGT. The CDR3 coding sequence is TGTGCCAGCAGTGAACGGTGGGGCTACACCTTC. Translated, it gives CASSERWGYTF.

The gene calls are TRBV7-3 and TRBJ2-6; TRBD1 agrees at 8 bases. J was trimmed by 0 bases and V by 3 bases; bases with no gene match: 4. This CDR3 region has 17 residues. From germline, CDR1 is SGHTA and CDR2 FQGTGA. CDR3 sequence: CASSLGQVSSGANVLTF. In DNA, the CDR3 is TGTGCCAGCAGCTTGGGACAGGTATCCTCTGGGGCCAACGTCCTGACTTTC.